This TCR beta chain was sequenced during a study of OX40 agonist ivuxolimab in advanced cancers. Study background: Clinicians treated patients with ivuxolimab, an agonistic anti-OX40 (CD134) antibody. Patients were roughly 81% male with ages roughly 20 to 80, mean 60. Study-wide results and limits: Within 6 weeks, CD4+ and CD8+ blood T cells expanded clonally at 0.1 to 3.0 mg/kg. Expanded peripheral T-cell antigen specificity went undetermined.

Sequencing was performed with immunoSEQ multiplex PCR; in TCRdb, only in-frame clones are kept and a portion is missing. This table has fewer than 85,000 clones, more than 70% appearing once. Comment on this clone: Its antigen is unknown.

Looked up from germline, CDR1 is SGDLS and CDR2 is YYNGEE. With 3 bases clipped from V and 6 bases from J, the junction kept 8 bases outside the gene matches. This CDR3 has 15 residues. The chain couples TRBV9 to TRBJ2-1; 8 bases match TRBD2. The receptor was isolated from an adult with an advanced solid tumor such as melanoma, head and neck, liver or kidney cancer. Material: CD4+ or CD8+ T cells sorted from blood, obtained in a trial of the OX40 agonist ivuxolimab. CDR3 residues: CASSGGPGGLNEQFF. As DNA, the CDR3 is TGTGCCAGCAGCGGAGGTCCGGGAGGGCTCAATGAGCAGTTCTTC.